One T cell receptor beta chain is described in this entry. It lacks a known antigen. No much larger clone is present one base from it, and per-base qualities are unavailable. Library preparation used the immunoSEQ multiplex PCR assay. Imported from immuneACCESS, the table was reduced by TCRdb to in-frame sequences with V and J called. These copies leave out some clones; in studies compared against another copy, an unresolved V gene accounts for under half, and the cause of the remainder is not known. The sample table lists 630,000 or so clones, around 87% of them with a count of one. The biggest ten clones account for 0.0094% of the sample. The CDR3 has 14 amino acids, counting the end cysteine and phenylalanine. The read is trimmed to its CDR3 DNA, 42 bases read in frame from base 1. The V end gives up 3 bases and the J end 3 bases, leaving 5 bases in the junction not matched to a gene. The germline V gene encodes CDR1 SNHLY and CDR2 FYNNEI.

This specimen comes from a study of shared T cell receptors in the human thymus (dated by TCRdb to the early 2020s). Concerning the study at large: The study examined how self-reactive, shared T-cell receptor alpha chains are generated in the human thymus.

The same data also went into a second study, on human thymus T cells. Looking at the second paper: The donors were immunologically healthy infants in Finland who had open corrective cardiac surgery for congenital heart defects. Thymus tissue was collected as surgical resects that were removed during corrective cardiac surgery. Usage of V and J gene segments appeared to be biased in both the thymic and the peripheral blood repertoires. The related research found that thymic TCR repertoires overlapped highly between unrelated individuals. The study used under ten infant thymus samples plus four related peripheral blood samples to characterize TCR alpha and beta repertoires. The cohort included six male and a couple of female infants, with donor ages spanning 7 to 244 days. After being mechanically released from the tissue, thymocytes were kept at -70 degrees C in pellets of 10-30 million cells. Genomic DNA was extracted from frozen cell pellets with a QIAsymphony instrument. The immunoSEQ multiplex PCR assay was used to amplify the TCRB and TCRAD loci from a standardized quantity of quality-controlled genomic DNA. The V(D)J region was spanned by amplicons of a length sufficient to cover the CDR3 and to identify V and J genes. Through the commercial immunoSEQ service, the amplicons were sequenced on an Illumina platform. Primer bias and sequencing errors were corrected as previously described, and TCRAD and TCRB were defined on the basis of the IMGT database. Analysis of the repertoires was done with immunoSEQ Analyzer 3.0 and VDJTools and included basic statistics, V/J segment usage, diversity estimates, rarefaction and pairwise overlap. To estimate diversity, the Chao1, ChaoE, Efron-Thisted, Shannon and inverse Simpson indices were applied, and diversity was also estimated on datasets down-sampled to the smallest sample. Repertoire overlap was assessed by strict matching of CDR3 nucleotide sequence, V gene and J gene, and clustering was done by Jaccard-based multidimensional scaling. On average, thymus samples gave 800,000 or so unique TCRB clonotypes, whereas blood samples gave roughly 84,000.

The material sequenced was thymocytes. In this chain, TRBV2 is recombined with TRBJ2-7; 7 middle bases align to TRBD2. The clonotype comes from a boy under two years old with a congenital heart defect. Donor details come from another sample of the same person, matched by shared clones. The CDR3 protein is CASSDSGEHYEQYF. In nucleotide form, the sequence is TGTGCCAGCAGTGACAGCGGGGAACACTACGAGCAGTACTTC.